A single sample is the source of the 5 T cell receptor beta chains below, sequenced in a study of shared clonotypes between healthy human individuals. Clones were sequenced by immunoSEQ multiplex PCR, and TCRdb holds only the in-frame ones, with some missing. The profile shows around 2.1 million clones, approximately 95% of them singletons. The sequenced material came from naive CD4+ T cells sorted from blood. This sample's subset: CD45RA+ positively selected. All receptors come from a man aged 18 to 30 in good health.

The chain joins TRBV5-6 to TRBJ2-3, with 7 bases fitting TRBD1. CDR3 length: 14 amino acids. Unmatched junction bases numbered 7, after V lost 4 bases and J lost 5 bases. Looked up from germline, CDR1 is SGHDT and CDR2 is YYEEEE. The DNA of the CDR3 is TGTGCCAGCAGCACGGGACCAGGGGGAGATACGCAGTATTTT. The encoded protein is CASSTGPGGDTQYF.

Here the CDR3 DNA reads TGTGCCAGCAGCTTGGTAGCGGGATCTAGCACAGATACGCAGTATTTT. Its protein product is CASSLVAGSSTDTQYF. The chain couples TRBV9 to TRBJ2-3; 8 bases fit TRBD2. CDR1 is SGDLS and CDR2 is YYNGEE in the germline V gene. J lost 0 bases, V lost 4 bases, and 7 bases had no gene match. This CDR3 has 16 amino acids.

The chain couples TRBV10-1 to TRBJ2-7; TRBD1 matches 7 bases. The CDR3 runs to 14 residues. The V and J ends lost 6 bases and 5 bases, in that order; junction bases with no gene match: 10. Looked up from germline, CDR1 is WNHNN and CDR2 is SYGVQD (reference sequence). CDR3 sequence (DNA): TGCGCCAGCAGCGCCGGGACAGTGGACCACGAGCAGTACTTC. Translated: CASSAGTVDHEQYF.

The CDR3 protein is CASSPQPGHSNQPQHF. In DNA form, the CDR3 reads TGTGCCAGCAGCCCGCAGCCGGGACATAGCAATCAGCCCCAGCATTTT. The chain employs TRBV7-6 and TRBJ1-5; D is possibly TRBD1 (6 bases). The CDR3 is 16 residues long. Germline CDR1 and CDR2: SGHVS and FNYEAQ. V lost 5 bases and J lost 0, with 14 bases in between.

The chain uses TRBV19 and TRBJ2-2, with TRBD2 matching over 11 bases. The trim removed 5 bases at V and 4 bases at J, leaving 6 bases unmatched. Germline assignment: CDR1 LNHDA and CDR2 SQIVND (reference sequence). CDR3 size: 16 residues. CDR3 loop: CASSPRLAGPTGELFF. The CDR3 coding sequence is TGTGCCAGTAGTCCTAGACTAGCGGGGCCCACCGGGGAGCTGTTTTTT.